The rows below give T cell receptor beta chains drawn from one sample of a study of beta chain features in type 1 diabetes. Libraries were prepared by immunoSEQ multiplex PCR; TCRdb keeps only in-frame clonotypes and omits some of them. Here the sample spans approximately 150,000 clones, 9% to 10% being singletons. The specimen was central memory CD4+ T cells from blood. These receptors were obtained from a young woman in good health. Each CDR3 is given with its conserved first and last residue. D genes are given only for firm matches. Clone size is given for some rows only: seen once, a few or many times, or a class if the clone is expanded.

CDR3 protein: CASSPSGGNPTQYF
CDR3 DNA: TGTGCCAGCAGCCCTAGCGGGGGGAATCCTACGCAGTATTTT
D gene: TRBD2
clone size: .
J gene: TRBJ2-3
V gene: TRBV7-8

CDR3 protein: CASSPRNIQYF
CDR3 DNA: TGTGCCAGCAGCCCTAGAAACATTCAGTACTTC
D gene: .
clone size: .
J gene: TRBJ2-4
V gene: TRBV7-2

CDR3 protein: CASRLTGDNEKLFF
CDR3 DNA: TGTGCCAGCAGATTGACAGGGGATAATGAAAAACTGTTTTTT
D gene: TRBD1
clone size: .
J gene: TRBJ1-4
V gene: TRBV6-5

CDR3 protein: CSVGPRDLNTEAFF
CDR3 DNA: TGCAGCGTTGGCCCCAGGGACTTGAACACTGAAGCTTTCTTT
D gene: .
clone size: .
J gene: TRBJ1-1
V gene: TRBV29-1

CDR3 protein: CASSTLAGSSYNEQFF
CDR3 DNA: TGTGCCAGCAGCACCTTAGCGGGGAGCTCCTACAATGAGCAGTTCTTC
D gene: TRBD2
clone size: few
J gene: TRBJ2-1
V gene: TRBV7-9

CDR3 protein: CASSPSGASGSQETQYF
CDR3 DNA: TGTGCCAGCTCACCATCGGGTGCGTCAGGGTCTCAAGAGACCCAGTACTTC
D gene: .
clone size: few
J gene: TRBJ2-5
V gene: TRBV18

CDR3 protein: CASSLAEGARAFF
CDR3 DNA: TGTGCCAGCAGCTTAGCGGAGGGGGCCAGGGCTTTCTTT
D gene: TRBD1
clone size: few
J gene: TRBJ1-1
V gene: TRBV7-9

CDR3 protein: CASSERQTGYGYTF
CDR3 DNA: TGTGCCAGCAGCGAAAGACAGACAGGCTATGGCTACACCTTC
D gene: .
clone size: .
J gene: TRBJ1-2
V gene: TRBV16

CDR3 protein: CASSLTGGDYGYTF
CDR3 DNA: TGTGCCAGCAGCTTAACAGGGGGCGACTATGGCTACACCTTC
D gene: TRBD1
clone size: .
J gene: TRBJ1-2
V gene: TRBV7-2

CDR3 protein: CASRDRALEDTF
CDR3 DNA: TGTGCCAGCAGGGACAGGGCTCTCGAGGACACCTTC
D gene: TRBD1
clone size: few
J gene: TRBJ1-2
V gene: TRBV2

CDR3 protein: CAWSERETQYF
CDR3 DNA: TGTGCCTGGAGTGAGCGGGAGACCCAGTACTTC
D gene: .
clone size: .
J gene: TRBJ2-5
V gene: TRBV30

CDR3 protein: CSAKPRADTGELFF
CDR3 DNA: TGCAGCGCTAAGCCCAGGGCCGACACCGGGGAGCTGTTTTTT
D gene: .
clone size: .
J gene: TRBJ2-2
V gene: TRBV29-1

CDR3 protein: CASSRDRSSYNEQFF
CDR3 DNA: TGTGCCAGCAGCAGAGACCGGAGCTCCTACAATGAGCAGTTCTTC
D gene: .
clone size: .
J gene: TRBJ2-1
V gene: TRBV27

CDR3 protein: CASMGTSGMYEQYF
CDR3 DNA: TGTGCCAGCATGGGGACTAGCGGGATGTACGAGCAGTACTTC
D gene: TRBD2
clone size: .
J gene: TRBJ2-7
V gene: TRBV27

CDR3 protein: CASSRGGGGYGTEAFF
CDR3 DNA: TGTGCCAGCAGTCGCGGGGGTGGGGGTTACGGCACTGAAGCTTTCTTT
D gene: .
clone size: few
J gene: TRBJ1-1
V gene: TRBV27

CDR3 protein: CASSEQQGGNQPQHF
CDR3 DNA: TGTGCCAGCAGCGAGCAACAGGGGGGGAATCAGCCCCAGCATTTT
D gene: TRBD1
clone size: .
J gene: TRBJ1-5
V gene: TRBV7-2

CDR3 protein: CASSPSWAGYGYTF
CDR3 DNA: TGTGCCAGCAGCCCGAGTTGGGCCGGCTATGGCTACACCTTC
D gene: .
clone size: .
J gene: TRBJ1-2
V gene: TRBV7-9

CDR3 protein: CACSRTAGVNGYTF
CDR3 DNA: TGTGCCTGCTCTCGGACAGCGGGAGTCAATGGCTACACCTTC
D gene: .
clone size: few
J gene: TRBJ1-2
V gene: TRBV30

CDR3 protein: CASSPRDRGNTEAFF
CDR3 DNA: TGTGCCAGCAGCCCCCGGGACAGGGGGAACACTGAAGCTTTCTTT
D gene: TRBD1
clone size: .
J gene: TRBJ1-1
V gene: TRBV11-2

CDR3 protein: CASPLSGHPQGTQYF
CDR3 DNA: TGTGCCAGCCCCCTATCCGGACATCCCCAAGGGACCCAGTACTTC
D gene: .
clone size: few
J gene: TRBJ2-5
V gene: TRBV21-1

CDR3 protein: CASSPSSGTSAYEQYF
CDR3 DNA: TGTGCCAGCAGCCCCTCCTCCGGGACTAGCGCCTACGAGCAGTACTTC
D gene: TRBD2
clone size: .
J gene: TRBJ2-7
V gene: TRBV7-8

CDR3 protein: CASSQEGRWGEQYF
CDR3 DNA: TGCGCCAGCAGCCAGGAGGGACGTTGGGGCGAGCAGTACTTC
D gene: .
clone size: .
J gene: TRBJ2-7
V gene: TRBV5-1

CDR3 protein: CASQPTTSGADTQYF
CDR3 DNA: TGTGCCAGCCAACCCACGACTAGCGGGGCAGATACGCAGTATTTT
D gene: TRBD2
clone size: .
J gene: TRBJ2-3
V gene: TRBV6-6

CDR3 protein: CASSGLSGVRTDTQYF
CDR3 DNA: TGCGCCAGCAGTGGCCTTTCGGGAGTTCGCACAGATACGCAGTATTTT
D gene: .
clone size: few
J gene: TRBJ2-3
V gene: TRBV10-2

CDR3 protein: CASSSGISGNTIYF
CDR3 DNA: TGTGCCAGCTCATCAGGTATCTCTGGAAACACCATATATTTT
D gene: .
clone size: few
J gene: TRBJ1-3
V gene: TRBV18

CDR3 protein: CASSVSGGEQYF
CDR3 DNA: TGTGCCAGCAGCGTTTCCGGAGGCGAGCAGTACTTC
D gene: .
clone size: .
J gene: TRBJ2-7
V gene: TRBV9

CDR3 protein: CASSTGGGNEQFF
CDR3 DNA: TGCGCCAGCAGCACCGGTGGGGGGAATGAGCAGTTCTTC
D gene: .
clone size: few
J gene: TRBJ2-1
V gene: TRBV5-1

CDR3 protein: CASSTQTGQPQHF
CDR3 DNA: TGTGCCAGCAGTACCCAAACAGGGCAGCCCCAGCATTTT
D gene: .
clone size: .
J gene: TRBJ1-5
V gene: TRBV6-4

CDR3 protein: CASSSLLGQGGKLFF
CDR3 DNA: TGTGCCAGCAGTTCCCTACTGGGACAGGGTGGAAAACTGTTTTTT
D gene: TRBD1
clone size: .
J gene: TRBJ1-4
V gene: TRBV27

CDR3 protein: CASSQEETDTQYF
CDR3 DNA: TGCGCCAGCAGCCAAGAGGAGACAGATACGCAGTATTTT
D gene: .
clone size: few
J gene: TRBJ2-3
V gene: TRBV4-1

CDR3 protein: CAWRSGTSGGAETQYF
CDR3 DNA: TGTGCCTGGAGAAGTGGGACTAGCGGGGGGGCTGAGACCCAGTACTTC
D gene: TRBD2
clone size: .
J gene: TRBJ2-5
V gene: TRBV30

CDR3 protein: CASSLDMGASYNEQFF
CDR3 DNA: TGTGCCAGCAGCTTAGATATGGGGGCCAGCTACAATGAGCAGTTCTTC
D gene: .
clone size: .
J gene: TRBJ2-1
V gene: TRBV11-2

CDR3 protein: CASSPRSASGGLSTDTQYF
CDR3 DNA: TGTGCCAGCAGTCCACGGTCGGCTAGCGGGGGGCTTAGCACAGATACGCAGTATTTT
D gene: TRBD2
clone size: few
J gene: TRBJ2-3
V gene: TRBV2

CDR3 protein: CAWRRQGVNYGYTF
CDR3 DNA: TGTGCCTGGAGGAGGCAGGGGGTTAACTATGGCTACACCTTC
D gene: TRBD1
clone size: few
J gene: TRBJ1-2
V gene: TRBV30

CDR3 protein: CASSPQGTGDSYEQYF
CDR3 DNA: TGTGCCAGCTCACCACAGGGAACAGGCGATTCCTACGAGCAGTACTTC
D gene: .
clone size: few
J gene: TRBJ2-7
V gene: TRBV18

CDR3 protein: CASGTGTSLEQYF
CDR3 DNA: TGTGCCAGCGGAACCGGGACTAGCCTCGAGCAGTACTTC
D gene: TRBD2
clone size: .
J gene: TRBJ2-7
V gene: TRBV27

CDR3 protein: CASRDSGDGYTF
CDR3 DNA: TGCGCCAGCAGGGATAGCGGGGATGGCTACACCTTC
D gene: .
clone size: few
J gene: TRBJ1-2
V gene: TRBV5-1